The rows below give T cell receptor beta chains drawn from one sample of a study of T-cell memory formation after mild COVID-19. TCRdb passed the 5' RACE reads through MiXCR, listing each CDR3 protein once. Here the sample spans 180,000 or so distinct CDR3 sequences, 11% being singletons. Input material: PBMCs or a T cell subset sorted from them (not recorded which). The origin of the receptors is a man between 18 and 29 years old who had mild COVID-19 (a few samples of this study predate the infection). Cell type and time point are not known. Both conserved end residues are part of each CDR3. Fields, in order: V gene, J gene, clone size, CDR3 protein. Size is omitted from some rows. Given values are once, few, many or a class for expanded clones.

>TRBV7-2|TRBJ2-2|many
CASSPYSGELFF
>TRBV5-1|TRBJ2-1|.
CASSRGALAGGREQFF
>TRBV5-5|TRBJ1-2|few
CASSRPGGYTF
>TRBV6-5|TRBJ1-6|.
CASSYSIGGGNSPLHF
>TRBV6-6|TRBJ1-3|few
CASSYAQGAGNTIYF
>TRBV12-3/TRBV12-4|TRBJ2-2|.
CASSLWSQLTGELFF
>TRBV19|TRBJ2-7|.
CASKPRAGRYEQYF
>TRBV12-3/TRBV12-4|TRBJ1-2|.
CASSRGTGGGFPAGYTF
>TRBV7-2|TRBJ1-4|few
CASSRARQGVFEKLFF
>TRBV20-1|TRBJ2-3|few
CSARSPARHLDTQYF
>TRBV5-1|TRBJ2-5|many
CASSLGGGEETQYF
>TRBV10-2|TRBJ2-1|few
CASSDVVGGRNEQFF
>TRBV18|TRBJ2-1|.
CASSHNEQFF
>TRBV24-1|TRBJ2-5|.
CATGQGGTQYF
>TRBV4-3|TRBJ2-7|few
CASSQVISSTYEQYF
>TRBV5-1|TRBJ2-5|.
CASSPSDRTGTQYF
>TRBV12-3/TRBV12-4|TRBJ2-7|many
CASSRDRGTYEQYF
>TRBV24-1|TRBJ2-3|.
CATSDRRSGTDTQYF
>TRBV7-2|TRBJ2-5|few
CASSLGISRDQETQYF
>TRBV5-2|TRBJ1-1|.
CASNVGRDAEAFF
>TRBV4-2|TRBJ1-4|few
CASSQERQVNEKLFF
>TRBV20-1|TRBJ2-3|.
CSASRRGTDTQYF
>TRBV11-2|TRBJ1-1|.
CASSQGFYTEAFF
>TRBV20-1|TRBJ2-3|.
CSASGGDGNTDTQYF
>TRBV10-2|TRBJ2-2|few
CASSSEGGLGAVGELFF
>TRBV20-1|TRBJ2-3|.
CSATPGSTDTQYF
>TRBV29-1|TRBJ2-1|few
CSVGVGRTSAKNEQFF
>TRBV20-1|TRBJ2-1|.
CSAYSTGITSYNEQFF